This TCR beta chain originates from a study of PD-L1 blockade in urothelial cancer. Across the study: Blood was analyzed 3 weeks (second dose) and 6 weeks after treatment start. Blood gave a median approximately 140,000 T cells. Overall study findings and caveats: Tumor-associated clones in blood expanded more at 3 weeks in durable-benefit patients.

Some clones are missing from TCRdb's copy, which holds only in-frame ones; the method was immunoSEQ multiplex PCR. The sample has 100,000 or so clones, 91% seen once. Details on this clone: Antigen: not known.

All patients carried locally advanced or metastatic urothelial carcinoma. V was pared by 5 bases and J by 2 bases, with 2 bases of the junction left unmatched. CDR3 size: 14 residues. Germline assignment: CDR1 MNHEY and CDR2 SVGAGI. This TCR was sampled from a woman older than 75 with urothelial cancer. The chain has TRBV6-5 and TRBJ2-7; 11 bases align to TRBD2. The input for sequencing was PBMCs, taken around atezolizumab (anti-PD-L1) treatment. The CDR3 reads CASSKGLAAYEQYF. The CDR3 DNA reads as TGTGCCAGCAGTAAGGGACTAGCGGCCTACGAGCAGTACTTC.